Listed below are T cell receptor beta chains from one sample, sequenced in a study of T cells after yellow fever vaccination. TCRdb reprocessed the 5' RACE reads with MiXCR, giving one entry per CDR3 protein. The sample consists of 300,000 to 350,000 distinct CDR3 sequences, 3% to 4.5% of them appearing once. Material: PBMCs, obtained 5 days after the yellow fever booster vaccination. The origin of the receptors is a man aged 18 to 29 who received the YFV17D yellow fever vaccine. The CDR3 runs from the conserved cysteine through the conserved F or W. D genes are given only for firm matches. Only some rows state a clone size, as once, few, many or a class for expanded clones.

size: few
J: TRBJ2-7
V: TRBV12-3/TRBV12-4
D: -
DNA: TGTGCCAGCAGTTTAGGGGATTTAGGCGAGCAGTACTTC
CDR3: CASSLGDLGEQYF

size: few
J: TRBJ1-2
V: TRBV4-1
D: -
DNA: TGCGCCAGCAGCCAAGAGTCTACGGGGTCAGGAGCCTATTTCGTTGGCTACACCTTC
CDR3: CASSQESTGSGAYFVGYTF

size: few
J: TRBJ1-4
V: TRBV28
D: -
DNA: TGTGCCAGCAGTTTGGGAAGGTGGGGGGCCGGGGATGAAAAACTGTTTTTT
CDR3: CASSLGRWGAGDEKLFF

size: many
J: TRBJ2-3
V: TRBV4-3
D: -
DNA: TGCGCCAGCAGCCAAGATTGGGTGGGGGGGCCAACAGATACGCAGTATTTT
CDR3: CASSQDWVGGPTDTQYF

size: many
J: TRBJ2-1
V: TRBV5-1
D: -
DNA: TGCGCCAGTAGACCCGGGGGCTACAATGAGCAGTTCTTC
CDR3: CASRPGGYNEQFF

size: -
J: TRBJ1-1
V: TRBV18
D: TRBD1
DNA: TGTGCCAGCTCACCAGGACAGGGGGGGGCGACTGAAGCTTTCTTT
CDR3: CASSPGQGGATEAFF

size: -
J: TRBJ2-1
V: TRBV10-3
D: TRBD1
DNA: TGTGCCAGCGACAGGGGGGGGAATGAGCAGTTCTTC
CDR3: CASDRGGNEQFF

size: few
J: TRBJ2-7
V: TRBV6-1
D: TRBD1
DNA: TGTGCCAGCAGTGAACCCGGAGGACAGGGTTTTCGGGAGCAGTACTTC
CDR3: CASSEPGGQGFREQYF

size: -
J: TRBJ2-7
V: TRBV7-6
D: TRBD2
DNA: TGTGCCAGCAGCTTAGAGCGTGGGAGGGGAGTACTCGAGCAGTACTTC
CDR3: CASSLERGRGVLEQYF

size: few
J: TRBJ1-6
V: TRBV27
D: -
DNA: TGTGCCAGCAGTTCGACCCGGGTCTTCTCCTATAATTCACCCCTCCACTTT
CDR3: CASSSTRVFSYNSPLHF

size: many
J: TRBJ2-7
V: TRBV11-2
D: -
DNA: TGTGCCAGCAGCCCGGACCCCTCTGCGTACGAGCAGTACTTC
CDR3: CASSPDPSAYEQYF

size: few
J: TRBJ2-7
V: TRBV5-1
D: TRBD1
DNA: TGCGCCAGCAGCCGGGACAGGGGAAAGTACGAGCAGTACTTC
CDR3: CASSRDRGKYEQYF

size: few
J: TRBJ1-5
V: TRBV7-9
D: TRBD1
DNA: TGTGCCAGCAGCTCGACAGGGCAGTATCAGCCCCAGCATTTT
CDR3: CASSSTGQYQPQHF

size: many
J: TRBJ2-5
V: TRBV6-6
D: -
DNA: TGTGCCAGCAGTTACGAGTCCCTCCCAGGCGAGACCCAGTACTTC
CDR3: CASSYESLPGETQYF

size: few
J: TRBJ2-6
V: TRBV29-1
D: -
DNA: TGCAGCGTGGCGTTCTCTGGGGCCAACGTCCTGACTTTC
CDR3: CSVAFSGANVLTF

size: -
J: TRBJ1-5
V: TRBV13
D: -
DNA: TGTGCCAGCAGCGAAGCCCCCGGGCAGCCCCAGCATTTT
CDR3: CASSEAPGQPQHF

size: many
J: TRBJ1-2
V: TRBV7-9
D: -
DNA: TGTGCCAGCAGCTCCGCAGGCTACTATGGCTACACCTTC
CDR3: CASSSAGYYGYTF

size: many
J: TRBJ2-1
V: TRBV7-2
D: TRBD2
DNA: TGTGCCAGCAGCTTGGTATCGGGGGGGAGAGATGAGCAGTTCTTC
CDR3: CASSLVSGGRDEQFF

size: few
J: TRBJ2-3
V: TRBV20-1
D: -
DNA: TGCAGTGCTAGACCCGGTCTGGGCGAATTTACTACAGATACGCAGTATTTT
CDR3: CSARPGLGEFTTDTQYF

size: -
J: TRBJ1-6
V: TRBV12-3/TRBV12-4
D: TRBD1
DNA: TGTGCCAGCAGTTCCCTAGGGACAGGTGGCTCACCCCTCCACTTT
CDR3: CASSSLGTGGSPLHF

size: few
J: TRBJ1-1
V: TRBV7-3
D: -
DNA: TGTGCCGGCAGCTCAGGAGGTCTCTTTGCGCAAGCTTTCTTT
CDR3: CAGSSGGLFAQAFF

size: few
J: TRBJ2-4
V: TRBV7-2
D: -
DNA: TGTGCCAGCAGCTTAAGGCTAGGGCAAAACATTCAGTACTTC
CDR3: CASSLRLGQNIQYF

size: -
J: TRBJ2-1
V: TRBV5-1
D: TRBD1
DNA: TGCGCCAGCAGCTACTCCAACTCAGGGGGCAATGAGCAGTTCTTC
CDR3: CASSYSNSGGNEQFF

size: many
J: TRBJ1-3
V: TRBV5-1
D: -
DNA: TGCGCCAGCCGCGACACGAGCTCTGGAAACACCATATATTTT
CDR3: CASRDTSSGNTIYF